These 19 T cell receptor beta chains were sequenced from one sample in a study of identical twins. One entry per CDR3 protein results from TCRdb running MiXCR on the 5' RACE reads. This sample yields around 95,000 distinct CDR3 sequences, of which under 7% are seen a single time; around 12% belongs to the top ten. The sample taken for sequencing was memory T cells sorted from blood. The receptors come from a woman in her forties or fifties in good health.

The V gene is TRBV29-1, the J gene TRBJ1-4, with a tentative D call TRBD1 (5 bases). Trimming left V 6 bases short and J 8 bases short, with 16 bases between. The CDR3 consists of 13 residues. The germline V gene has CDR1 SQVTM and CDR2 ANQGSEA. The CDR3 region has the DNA TGCAGCGTGGAGGGGCCTCTCGGGGAAAAACTGTTTTTT. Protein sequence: CSVEGPLGEKLFF. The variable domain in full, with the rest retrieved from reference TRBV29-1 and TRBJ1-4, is SAVISQKPSRDICQRGTSLTIQCQVDSQVTMMFWYRQQPGQSLTLIATANQGSEATYESGFVIDKFPISRPNLTFSTLTVSNMSPEDSSIYLCSVEGPLGEKLFFGSGTQLSVL.

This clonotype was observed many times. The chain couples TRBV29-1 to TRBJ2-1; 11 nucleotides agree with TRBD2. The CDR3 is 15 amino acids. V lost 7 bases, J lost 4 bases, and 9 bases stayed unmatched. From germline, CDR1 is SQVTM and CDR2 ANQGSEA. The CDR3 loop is CSAAGTSGNYNEQFF. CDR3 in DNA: TGCAGCGCCGCCGGGACTAGCGGTAATTACAATGAGCAGTTCTTC.

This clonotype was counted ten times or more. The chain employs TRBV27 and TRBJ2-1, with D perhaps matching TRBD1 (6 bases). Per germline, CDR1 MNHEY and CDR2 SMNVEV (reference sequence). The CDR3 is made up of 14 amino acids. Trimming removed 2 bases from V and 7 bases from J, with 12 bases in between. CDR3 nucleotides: TGTGCCAGCAGTTTACCCCAACAGGGAAATGAGCAGTTCTTC. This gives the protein CASSLPQQGNEQFF.

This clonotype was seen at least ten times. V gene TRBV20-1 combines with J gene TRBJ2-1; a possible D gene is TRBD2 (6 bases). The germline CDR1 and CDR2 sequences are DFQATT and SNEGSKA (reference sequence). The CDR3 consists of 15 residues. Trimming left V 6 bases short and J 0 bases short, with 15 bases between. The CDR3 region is CSAETSSVSYNEQFF. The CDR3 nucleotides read TGCAGTGCCGAAACTAGCTCGGTCTCCTACAATGAGCAGTTCTTC.

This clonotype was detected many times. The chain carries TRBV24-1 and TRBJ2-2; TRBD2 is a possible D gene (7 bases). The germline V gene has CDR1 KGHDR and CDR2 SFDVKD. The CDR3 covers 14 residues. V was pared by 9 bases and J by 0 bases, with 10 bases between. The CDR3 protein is CATRGATNTGELFF. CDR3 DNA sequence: TGTGCCACCCGGGGGGCGACGAACACCGGGGAGCTGTTTTTT.

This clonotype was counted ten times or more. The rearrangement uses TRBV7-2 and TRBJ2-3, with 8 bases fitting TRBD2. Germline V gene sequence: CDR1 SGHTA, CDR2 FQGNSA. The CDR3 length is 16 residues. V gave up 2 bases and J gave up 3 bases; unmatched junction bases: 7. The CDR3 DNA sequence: TGTGCCAGCAGCTTACGAACTAGCGGATGGACAGATACGCAGTATTTT. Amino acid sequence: CASSLRTSGWTDTQYF.

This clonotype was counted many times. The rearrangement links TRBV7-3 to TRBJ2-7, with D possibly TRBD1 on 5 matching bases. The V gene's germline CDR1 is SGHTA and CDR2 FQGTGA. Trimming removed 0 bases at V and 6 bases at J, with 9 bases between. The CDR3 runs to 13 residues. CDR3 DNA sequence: TGTGCCAGCAGCTTAACGTGGCAGGGCGAGCAGTACTTC. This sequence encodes CASSLTWQGEQYF.

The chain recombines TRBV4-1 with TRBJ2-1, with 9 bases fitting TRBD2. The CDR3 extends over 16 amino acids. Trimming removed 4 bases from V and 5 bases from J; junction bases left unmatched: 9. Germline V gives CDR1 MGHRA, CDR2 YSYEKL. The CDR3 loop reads CASSRSAGGSHNEQFF. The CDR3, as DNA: TGCGCCAGCAGCCGATCTGCGGGAGGGTCCCACAATGAGCAGTTCTTC.

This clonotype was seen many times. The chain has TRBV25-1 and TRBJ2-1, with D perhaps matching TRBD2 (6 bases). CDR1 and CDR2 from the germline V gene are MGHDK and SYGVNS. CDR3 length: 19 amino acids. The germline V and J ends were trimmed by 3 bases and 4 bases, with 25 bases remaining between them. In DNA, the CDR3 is TGTGCCAGCAGTGATTATAATTCTGGTGGGGGAGGAGGGTACAATGAGCAGTTCTTC. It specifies CASSDYNSGGGGGYNEQFF.

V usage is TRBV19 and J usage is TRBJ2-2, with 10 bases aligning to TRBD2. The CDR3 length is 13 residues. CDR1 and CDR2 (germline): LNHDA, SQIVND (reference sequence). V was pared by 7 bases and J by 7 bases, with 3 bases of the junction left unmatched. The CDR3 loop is CASKAGGGGELFF. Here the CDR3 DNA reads TGTGCCAGTAAAGCGGGAGGGGGCGGGGAGCTGTTTTTT.

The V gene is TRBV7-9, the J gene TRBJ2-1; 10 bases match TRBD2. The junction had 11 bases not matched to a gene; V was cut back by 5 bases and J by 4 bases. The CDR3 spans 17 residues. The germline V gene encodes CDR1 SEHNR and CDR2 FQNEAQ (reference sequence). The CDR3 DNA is TGTGCCAGCAGCCCGCCGCCGAGCGGGAGGGGGTACAATGAGCAGTTCTTC. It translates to CASSPPPSGRGYNEQFF.

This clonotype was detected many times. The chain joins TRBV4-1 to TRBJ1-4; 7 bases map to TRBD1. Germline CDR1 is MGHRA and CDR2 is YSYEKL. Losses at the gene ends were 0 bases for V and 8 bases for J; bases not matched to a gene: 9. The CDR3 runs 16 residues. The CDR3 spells CASSQDSAGGGEKLFF. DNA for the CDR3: TGCGCCAGCAGCCAAGACTCGGCAGGGGGAGGCGAAAAACTGTTTTTT.

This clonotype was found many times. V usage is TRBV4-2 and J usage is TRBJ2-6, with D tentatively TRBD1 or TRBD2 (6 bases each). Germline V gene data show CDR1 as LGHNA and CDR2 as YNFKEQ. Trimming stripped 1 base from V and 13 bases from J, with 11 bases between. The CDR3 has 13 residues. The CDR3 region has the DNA TGTGCCAGCAGCCAAGCGGGGGCGTGGGTCCTGACTTTC. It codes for CASSQAGAWVLTF.

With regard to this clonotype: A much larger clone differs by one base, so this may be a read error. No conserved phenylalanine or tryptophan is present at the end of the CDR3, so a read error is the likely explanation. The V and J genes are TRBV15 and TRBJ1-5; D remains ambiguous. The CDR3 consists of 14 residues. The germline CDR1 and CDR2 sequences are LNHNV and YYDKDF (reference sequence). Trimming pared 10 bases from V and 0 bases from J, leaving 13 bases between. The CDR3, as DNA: TGTGCCAGTAGGGCCGGCTATAGCAATCAGCCCCAGCATATT. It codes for CASRAGYSNQPQHI.

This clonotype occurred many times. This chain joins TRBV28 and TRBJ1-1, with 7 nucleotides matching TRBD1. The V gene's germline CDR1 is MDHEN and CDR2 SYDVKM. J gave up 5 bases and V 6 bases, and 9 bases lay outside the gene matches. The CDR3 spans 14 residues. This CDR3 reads CASRKTGVMTEAFF. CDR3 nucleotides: TGTGCCAGCAGGAAAACAGGGGTCATGACTGAAGCTTTCTTT.

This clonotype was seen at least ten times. CDR3 in amino acids: CASSYTGLYQPQHF. CDR3 nucleotide sequence: TGTGCCAGCAGCTACACGGGCCTTTATCAGCCCCAGCATTTT. The rearrangement links TRBV7-8 to TRBJ1-5; D is uncertain. The CDR3 has 14 residues. The V gene lost 4 bases and the J gene lost 5 bases, with 12 bases spanning the gap. Germline CDR1 is SGHVS and CDR2 is FQNEAQ. Variable domain in full (rest from reference TRBV7-8 and TRBJ1-5): GAGVSQSPRYKVAKRGQDVALRCDPISGHVSLFWYQQALGQGPEFLTYFQNEAQLDKSGLPSDRFFAERPEGSVSTLKIQRTQQEDSAVYLCASSYTGLYQPQHFGDGTRLSIL.

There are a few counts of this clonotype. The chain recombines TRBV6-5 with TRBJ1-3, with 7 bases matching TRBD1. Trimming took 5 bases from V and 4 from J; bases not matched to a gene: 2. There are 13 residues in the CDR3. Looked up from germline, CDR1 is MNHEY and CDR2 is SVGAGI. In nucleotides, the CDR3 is TGTGCCAGCAGTACAGGGGAAGGAAACACCATATATTTT. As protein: CASSTGEGNTIYF.

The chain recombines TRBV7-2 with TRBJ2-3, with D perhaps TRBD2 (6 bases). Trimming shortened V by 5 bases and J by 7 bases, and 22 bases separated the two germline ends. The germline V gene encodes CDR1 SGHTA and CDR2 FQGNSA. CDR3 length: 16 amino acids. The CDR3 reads CASSAQGGFNPNTQYF. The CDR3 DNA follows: TGTGCCAGCAGCGCCCAGGGAGGCTTCAACCCGAATACGCAGTATTTT.

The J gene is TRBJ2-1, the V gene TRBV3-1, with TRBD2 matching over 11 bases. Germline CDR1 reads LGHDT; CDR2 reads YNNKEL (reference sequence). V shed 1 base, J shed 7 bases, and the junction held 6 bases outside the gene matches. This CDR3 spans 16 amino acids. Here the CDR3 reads CASSQGLAGGENEQFF. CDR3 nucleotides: TGTGCCAGCAGCCAAGGGCTAGCGGGAGGAGAAAATGAGCAGTTCTTC.